These 21 T cell receptor beta chains share one sample of origin, sequenced in a study of a mutant IDH1 vaccine in newly diagnosed glioma. This table comes from immunoSEQ multiplex PCR, and its TCRdb copy is limited to in-frame clones, with some not included. The sample yields some 87,000 clones, about four fifths seen once. Time point given: baseline, week 1 (first vaccination visit). Treatment reported: pre-vaccination baseline after standard-of-care therapy. The starting material was PBMCs, obtained from a glioma patient treated with radiotherapy, temozolomide or both. The receptors here all came from a man between 40 and 49 years old with glioma.

The J gene is TRBJ1-5, the V gene TRBV11-2; D remains ambiguous. Germline V gene data show CDR1 as SGHAT and CDR2 as FQNNGV. The CDR3 spans 14 residues. Deletions cut 1 base from V and 6 bases from J, with 10 bases between. CDR3 sequence: CASSLAGFGQPQHF. CDR3 in DNA: TGTGCCAGCAGCTTAGCCGGCTTCGGTCAGCCCCAGCATTTT.

The genes are TRBV7-8 and TRBJ2-7, with 15 bases lining up with TRBD2. This CDR3 is 21 amino acids long. Per germline, CDR1 SGHVS and CDR2 FQNEAQ. V lost 1 base and J lost 1; bases outside the gene matches: 14. CDR3 DNA: TGTGCCAGCAGCTTAGTAGGAGGACTAGCGGGAGGGCCTACTCCTTCCTACGAGCAGTACTTC. Translated, it gives CASSLVGGLAGGPTPSYEQYF.

V and J are TRBV5-8 and TRBJ1-2, with TRBD1 as a possible D gene (6 bases). With 4 bases removed from V and 3 bases from J, the gap between germline ends came to 16 bases. In germline, CDR1 is SGHTS, CDR2 YDEGEE. The CDR3 consists of 15 residues. The DNA for the CDR3 is TGTGCCAGCAGCCCCGGACAGTTTGGGCACTATGGCTACACCTTC. Protein: CASSPGQFGHYGYTF.

The count of this clone is one. The V gene is TRBV20-1, the J gene TRBJ2-7, with no clear D. Per germline, CDR1 DFQATT and CDR2 SNEGSKA (reference sequence). V was shortened by 3 bases and J by 7 bases, with 10 bases between the two germline ends. The CDR3 runs 11 residues. For the CDR3, the DNA is TGCAGTGCTAGTAACGGGCGGGAGCAGTACTTC. It translates to CSASNGREQYF.

The CDR3 DNA is TGTGCCAGCAGCCCTGGGACTAGCGGGAGAAACAATGAGCAGTTCTTC. Its translation is CASSPGTSGRNNEQFF. The rearrangement uses TRBV11-3 and TRBJ2-1; 14 nucleotides match TRBD2. V was pared by 5 bases and J by 5 bases, with 5 bases of the junction left unmatched. The germline gives CDR1 SGHNT, CDR2 YENEEA. The CDR3 runs 16 residues. Full variable domain (outside the CDR3, taken from reference TRBV11-3 and TRBJ2-1): EAGVVQSPRYKIIEKKQPVAFWCNPISGHNTLYWYLQNLGQGPELLIRYENEEAVDDSQLPKDRFSAERLKGVDSTLKIQPAELGDSAVYLCASSPGTSGRNNEQFFGPGTRLTVL.

The chain joins TRBV2 to TRBJ2-3, with 9 bases aligning to TRBD1. This CDR3 comprises 14 residues. Germline-derived CDR1 and CDR2 are SNHLY and FYNNEI. V shed 6 bases, J shed 0 bases, and the junction held 1 base outside the gene matches. In DNA form, the CDR3 reads TGTGCCAGCAGAGGACAGGGGAGCACAGATACGCAGTATTTT. Amino acid sequence: CASRGQGSTDTQYF.

V gene TRBV5-1 combines with J gene TRBJ2-7, with 10 bases identical to TRBD1. This CDR3 has 15 residues. Germline CDR1 is SGHRS and CDR2 is YFSETQ. V trimming: 7 bases; J trimming: 3 bases; junction bases outside the gene matches: 10. CDR3 coding DNA: TGCGCCAGCCGGCGGGGCGGGACAGGGGACTACGAGCAGTACTTC. Its protein product is CASRRGGTGDYEQYF.

CDR3 nucleotide sequence: TGTGCCAGCAGCCTAAGCGGGAATGAGCAGTTCTTC. Its protein is CASSLSGNEQFF. The V gene is TRBV6-1, the J gene TRBJ2-1; weak D call: TRBD2 (6 bases). V was clipped by 6 bases and J by 7 bases, with 10 bases between them. CDR1 is MNHNS, CDR2 SASEGT, per germline. The length of the CDR3 is 12 residues.

This clone was detected only a few times. The chain is built from TRBV5-8 and TRBJ2-5, with 12 nucleotides matching TRBD1. The CDR3 consists of 15 residues. Germline V gene sequence: CDR1 SGHTS, CDR2 YDEGEE. V trimming: 5 bases; J trimming: 5 bases; junction bases outside the gene matches: 7. In DNA form, the CDR3 reads TGTGCCAGCAGTTGGGGGACAGGGGGCAAGGAGACCCAGTACTTC. Amino acids: CASSWGTGGKETQYF.

The CDR3 sequence is CASSPLGPEAFF. In DNA form, the CDR3 reads TGTGCCAGCAGTCCCTTAGGGCCTGAAGCTTTCTTT. The V and J genes are TRBV28 and TRBJ1-1; D is ambiguous. CDR1 MDHEN and CDR2 SYDVKM come from the germline V gene. Trimming took 5 bases from V and 6 from J, leaving 10 bases between them. This CDR3 contains 12 residues.

This clone has a handful of counts. The gene calls are TRBV5-1 and TRBJ2-1; 7 positions agree with TRBD1. This CDR3 spans 13 amino acids. Germline values: CDR1 SGHRS, CDR2 YFSETQ. V was pared by 5 bases and J by 5 bases, with 4 bases of the junction left unmatched. The CDR3 region has the DNA TGCGCCAGCAGAGTAGGGGGCCACAATGAGCAGTTCTTC. Protein: CASRVGGHNEQFF.

J is TRBJ1-1 and V is TRBV10-1; 7 positions match TRBD1. From germline, CDR1 is WNHNN and CDR2 SYGVQD (reference sequence). The CDR3 has 13 amino acids. The V gene end was trimmed by 5 bases and the J gene end by 5 bases; junction bases not matched to a gene: 5. Here the CDR3 reads CASSHGQATEAFF. The CDR3 nucleotides are TGCGCCAGCAGTCATGGACAGGCGACTGAAGCTTTCTTT.

The rearrangement links TRBV6-1 to TRBJ1-1; D possibly corresponds to TRBD1 (6 bases). V dropped 1 base and J dropped 4 bases, with 13 bases sitting between them. Germline values: CDR1 MNHNS, CDR2 SASEGT. The CDR3 spans 15 residues. The CDR3 sequence: CASSEEGGLGTEAFF. The CDR3 DNA sequence: TGTGCCAGCAGTGAAGAGGGGGGTTTGGGCACTGAAGCTTTCTTT.

The chain uses TRBV28 and TRBJ1-2, with D possibly being TRBD1 (6 bases). The V gene lost 8 bases and the J gene lost 7 bases, with 14 bases spanning the gap. In germline, CDR1 is MDHEN, CDR2 SYDVKM. The CDR3 is made up of 12 amino acids. CDR3 amino acids: CASRGGAAGYTF. The CDR3 nucleotides read TGTGCCAGCCGAGGGGGGGCGGCTGGCTACACCTTC.

The chain recombines TRBV11-2 with TRBJ1-5, with 7 bases that match TRBD1. After removal of 3 bases from V and 6 bases from J, the junction contained 5 bases not matched to a gene. The CDR3 extends over 14 amino acids. CDR1 and CDR2 (germline): SGHAT, FQNNGV. The CDR3 region is CASSFTGAAQPQHF. The CDR3 nucleotides are TGTGCCAGCAGCTTTACAGGGGCAGCTCAGCCCCAGCATTTT. Filled out from reference TRBV11-2 and TRBJ1-5, the complete variable domain reads EAGVAQSPRYKIIEKRQSVAFWCNPISGHATLYWYQQILGQGPKLLIQFQNNGVVDDSQLPKDRFSAERLKGVDSTLKIQPAKLEDSAVYLCASSFTGAAQPQHFGDGTRLSIL.

The chain couples TRBV15 to TRBJ2-7, with D perhaps matching TRBD1 or TRBD2 (7 bases each). V was trimmed by 8 bases and J by 5 bases, leaving 19 bases between them. The CDR3 loop spans 14 amino acids. The germline CDR1 and CDR2 sequences are LNHNV and YYDKDF (reference sequence). CDR3 protein: CATREEGALHEQYF. The CDR3 DNA follows: TGTGCCACCCGGGAGGAGGGGGCCCTCCACGAGCAGTACTTC.

This chain uses TRBV29-1 with TRBJ2-5, with 12 nucleotides matching TRBD2. CDR1 and CDR2 from the germline V gene are SQVTM and ANQGSEA. The CDR3 is 13 residues long. Germline trimming cut 6 bases from V and 5 bases from J; bases unmatched to any gene: 4. Here the CDR3 DNA reads TGCAGCGTGCGCGGGACTAGCGGGGAGACCCAGTACTTC. Its translation: CSVRGTSGETQYF.

The chain has TRBV10-2 and TRBJ1-2, with D hard to call. This CDR3 has 12 residues. CDR1 and CDR2 (germline): WSHSY, SAAADI. Trimming removed 3 bases from V and 2 bases from J, with 4 bases in between. The CDR3 region has the DNA TGCGCCAGCAGTGAAACCAACTATGGCTACACCTTC. This sequence encodes CASSETNYGYTF.

The chain carries TRBV12-5 and TRBJ2-3, with 9 bases that match TRBD1. CDR1 LGHNT and CDR2 FRNRAP come from the germline V gene. V was pared by 6 bases and J by 6 bases, with 7 bases of the junction left unmatched. The CDR3 extends over 14 amino acids. CDR3 coding DNA: TGTGCTAGTGGCCCCGGGACAGGGAGGGATACGCAGTATTTT. It yields the protein CASGPGTGRDTQYF.

This clone has more than one count but fewer than ten. The J gene is TRBJ1-5, the V gene TRBV9; D gene ambiguous. V was pared by 0 bases and J by 7 bases, with 11 bases between. This CDR3 contains 14 residues. Germline V gene sequence: CDR1 SGDLS, CDR2 YYNGEE. The chain's CDR3 is CASSVDVGPQPQHF. CDR3 DNA sequence: TGTGCCAGCAGCGTAGATGTGGGCCCCCAGCCCCAGCATTTT. Variable domain in full (rest from reference TRBV9 and TRBJ1-5): DSGVTQTPKHLITATGQRVTLRCSPRSGDLSVYWYQQSLDQGLQFLIQYYNGEERAKGNILERFSAQQFPDLHSELNLSSLELGDSALYFCASSVDVGPQPQHFGDGTRLSIL.

In its sample, this clone was seen a few times. The rearrangement joins TRBV6-5 to TRBJ1-1; tentative D call: TRBD1 (5 bases). The CDR3 runs to 15 residues. With 6 bases removed from V and 0 bases from J, the gap between germline ends came to 14 bases. The germline V gene has CDR1 MNHEY and CDR2 SVGAGI. Here the CDR3 DNA reads TGTGCCAGCAGGGAACATGGGGGGATGAACACTGAAGCTTTCTTT. Translated, it gives CASREHGGMNTEAFF.